The 18 T cell receptor beta chains presented below share a single source sample, sequenced in a study of CD8 T cells in Susac syndrome. A quantity of about 0.5 to 1 ug RNA underwent reverse transcription using random hexamers. TCRdb re-called the immunoSEQ multiplex PCR reads with MiXCR, one entry per CDR3 protein. This table has about 300,000 distinct CDR3 sequences, 85% appearing once. The sample taken for sequencing was CD8+ T cells from PBMCs. Receptors originate from a human donor with multiple sclerosis.

V and J are TRBV2 and TRBJ2-7, with 9 bases identical to TRBD2. The V and J ends lost 9 bases and 3 bases, in that order; junction bases with no gene match: 9. The CDR3 loop spans 14 amino acids. The V gene's germline CDR1 is SNHLY and CDR2 FYNNEI. The chain's CDR3 is CASYASGTLYEQYF. The CDR3 DNA sequence: TGTGCCAGTTACGCTAGCGGGACTCTCTACGAGCAGTACTTC.

This clonotype was detected only once. The gene calls are TRBV6-2 or TRBV6-3 and TRBJ2-1; TRBD2 aligns across 7 bases. The CDR3 contains 17 residues. The junction had 7 bases not matched to a gene; V was cut back by 0 bases and J by 2 bases. Per the germline V gene, CDR1 is MNHEY and CDR2 is SVGEGT. In nucleotides, the CDR3 is TGTGCCAGCAGTTACTCCTCACCGGGACTACCCTACAATGAGCAGTTCTTC. Translation gives CASSYSSPGLPYNEQFF.

The chain is built from TRBV7-9 and TRBJ2-4; 9 bases are shared with TRBD1. The length of the CDR3 is 16 residues. Germline V CDR1 and CDR2: SEHNR, FQNEAQ (reference sequence). V was pared by 1 base and J by 4 bases, with 5 bases of the junction left unmatched. This CDR3 is CASSLGSGQGKNIQYF. The CDR3 DNA sequence: TGTGCCAGCAGCTTAGGTTCGGGACAGGGAAAAAACATTCAGTACTTC.

This chain links TRBV13 with TRBJ2-1, with TRBD1 as a possible D gene (5 bases). Germline CDR1 PRHDT, CDR2 FYEKMQ (reference sequence). Trimming left V 0 bases short and J 9 bases short, with 12 bases between. The CDR3 is 14 amino acids. The chain's CDR3 is CASSLGAGLGEQFF. The DNA of the CDR3 is TGTGCCAGCAGCTTAGGGGCAGGGTTGGGTGAGCAGTTCTTC.

V is TRBV20-1 and J is TRBJ2-7; 7 nucleotides agree with TRBD1. Trimming removed 3 bases from V and 6 bases from J; junction bases left unmatched: 11. The CDR3 covers 14 residues. Germline V CDR1 and CDR2: DFQATT, SNEGSKA (reference sequence). CDR3 residues: CSARYRTGTREQYF. The CDR3 DNA follows: TGCAGTGCTAGGTATCGGACAGGTACGCGCGAGCAGTACTTC.

This clonotype came up many times. The V and J genes are TRBV5-1 and TRBJ2-7, with D tentatively TRBD1 (6 bases). V was shortened by 2 bases and J by 3 bases, with 12 bases between the two germline ends. This CDR3 is 14 amino acids long. CDR1 SGHRS and CDR2 YFSETQ come from the germline V gene. The CDR3 loop is CASSFQTGDYEQYF. For the CDR3, the DNA is TGCGCCAGCAGCTTTCAGACAGGAGACTACGAGCAGTACTTC.

The genes are TRBV15 and TRBJ2-1; D call uncertain. Trimming stripped 11 bases from V and 0 bases from J, with 11 bases between. CDR1 is LNHNV, CDR2 YYDKDF, per germline (reference sequence). The length of the CDR3 is 13 residues. The CDR3 loop is CASSEISYNEQFF. The CDR3 DNA follows: TGTGCCTCAAGCGAGATCTCCTACAATGAGCAGTTCTTC.

The gene calls are TRBV12-3 or TRBV12-4 and TRBJ1-2, with 7 bases lining up with TRBD1. The CDR3 spans 14 residues. V gave up 5 bases and J gave up 1 base; unmatched junction bases: 4. This CDR3 is CASSDTGVNYGYTF. The CDR3 coding sequence is TGTGCCAGCAGTGATACAGGGGTTAACTATGGCTACACCTTC.

This clonotype was recorded once. V usage is TRBV20-1 and J usage is TRBJ2-7, with TRBD2 matching over 13 bases. In germline, CDR1 is DFQATT, CDR2 SNEGSKA (reference sequence). This CDR3 contains 18 residues. V shed 0 bases and J 3 bases; nucleotides not matched to a gene: 11. CDR3 DNA: TGCAGTGCTAGAGATCGACTAGCGGGAGGCCAGATGAACTACGAGCAGTACTTC. Translation: CSARDRLAGGQMNYEQYF.

The V call is TRBV11-2, the J call TRBJ2-7; 7 positions match TRBD1. Germline-derived CDR1 and CDR2 are SGHAT and FQNNGV. V lost 6 bases to trimming and J lost 2 bases; unmatched junction nucleotides: 7. The CDR3 has 14 amino acids. The CDR3 bases are TGTGCCAGCAGGGACGCAACAGGGGCCTACGAGCAGTACTTC. Amino acids: CASRDATGAYEQYF. The full variable domain, completed using reference TRBV11-2 and TRBJ2-7, is EAGVAQSPRYKIIEKRQSVAFWCNPISGHATLYWYQQILGQGPKLLIQFQNNGVVDDSQLPKDRFSAERLKGVDSTLKIQPAKLEDSAVYLCASRDATGAYEQYFGPGTRLTVT.

The CDR3 coding sequence is TGTGCCAGCAGTTATATTTTACCTCTTGAATCTGGGGCCAACGTCCTGACTTTC. Translated, it gives CASSYILPLESGANVLTF. V usage is TRBV6-5 and J usage is TRBJ2-6; D uncertain. Germline loops: CDR1 MNHEY, CDR2 SVGAGI. Trimming took off 3 bases at V and 1 base at J, with 16 bases between the two ends. The CDR3 contains 18 residues.

V and J are TRBV2 and TRBJ2-5; 9 bases agree with TRBD1. This CDR3 spans 14 amino acids. Germline-derived CDR1 and CDR2 are SNHLY and FYNNEI. With 6 bases clipped from V and 5 bases from J, the junction kept 7 bases outside the gene matches. The CDR3 coding sequence is TGTGCCAGCAGGGCCGGGACAGGGTGGGAGACCCAGTACTTC. Its protein product is CASRAGTGWETQYF.

The rearrangement uses TRBV6-5 and TRBJ2-7, with TRBD2 matching 8 bases. Germline V gene lookup returns CDR1 MNHEY and CDR2 SVGAGI. This CDR3 is built from 13 residues. With V trimmed by 8 bases and J by 5 bases, 8 bases remained unmatched. CDR3 DNA: TGTGCCAGCTCTCTTAGCGGGATGGACGAGCAGTACTTC. Protein sequence: CASSLSGMDEQYF.

The rearrangement links TRBV6-1 to TRBJ1-5; the D gene is possibly TRBD1 (6 bases). Trimming removed 3 bases at V and 3 bases at J, with 9 bases between. The V gene's germline CDR1 is MNHNS and CDR2 SASEGT. This CDR3 contains 14 residues. Here the CDR3 reads CASSDAGANQPQHF. Here the CDR3 DNA reads TGTGCCAGCAGTGATGCAGGGGCCAATCAGCCCCAGCATTTT.

Remarks on this clonotype: One base away lies a much larger clone, so this may be a sequencing read error. The rearrangement joins TRBV27 to TRBJ2-1, with TRBD2 matching over 11 bases. Per germline, CDR1 MNHEY and CDR2 SMNVEV (reference sequence). This CDR3 spans 15 amino acids. Trimming took 5 bases from V and 5 from J; bases not matched to a gene: 5. CDR3 bases: TGTGCCAGCAGTCCCGGGACTAGCGGCCACAATGAGCAGTTCTTC. Its protein product is CASSPGTSGHNEQFF.

The chain is built from TRBV5-4 and TRBJ2-7, with TRBD1 matching 7 bases. The CDR3 is 17 residues long. Germline-derived CDR1 and CDR2 are SGHNT and YYREEE (reference sequence). V shed 0 bases, J shed 2 bases, and the junction held 11 bases outside the gene matches. The CDR3 DNA reads TGTGCCAGCAGCTTGGGACAGGGTTGGGGCCCCACCTACGAGCAGTACTTC. This encodes CASSLGQGWGPTYEQYF.

V usage is TRBV5-1 and J usage is TRBJ2-1; 12 nucleotides line up with TRBD2. CDR1 is SGHRS and CDR2 is YFSETQ in the germline V gene. This CDR3 has 14 residues. The ends lost 4 bases at V and 8 bases at J; junction bases unmatched: 4. CDR3 sequence (DNA): TGCGCCAGCAGCCGGACTAGCGGGATGTATGAGCAGTTCTTC. This codes for CASSRTSGMYEQFF.

This clonotype was picked up a small number of times. The chain recombines TRBV4-1 with TRBJ2-1, with TRBD2 as a possible D gene (6 bases). Trimming removed 0 bases at V and 3 bases at J, with 9 bases between. The CDR3 is 15 amino acids. Germline values: CDR1 MGHRA, CDR2 YSYEKL. The CDR3 is CASSQDAGNYNEQFF. The CDR3, as DNA: TGCGCCAGCAGCCAAGATGCGGGAAACTACAATGAGCAGTTCTTC.